This passage covers 8 T cell receptor beta chains from one sample sequenced in a study of blood T cell repertoires in COVID-19. Using immunoSEQ multiplex PCR, the repertoire was profiled, and TCRdb retains in-frame clones only, with some absent. The sample lists 200,000 or so clones; about 88% were seen once. The material sequenced was peripheral blood. These receptors came from a woman aged 40-49 years who had recovered from COVID-19.

This clone was detected only once. This chain links TRBV5-6 with TRBJ1-1; TRBD1 matches at 9 bases. The CDR3 has 16 residues. With V trimmed by 4 bases and J by 6 bases, 13 bases remained unmatched. Germline values: CDR1 SGHDT, CDR2 YYEEEE. In DNA, the CDR3 is TGTGCCAGCAGCACAACCGGGACAGGGAAAAGTGCTGAAGCTTTCTTT. It yields the protein CASSTTGTGKSAEAFF.

This chain uses TRBV30 with TRBJ2-2, with a possible D match to TRBD1 (5 bases). CDR3 length: 12 amino acids. The ends were cut back, 5 bases at V and 1 base at J, with 5 bases in the middle. From germline, CDR1 is GTSNPN and CDR2 SVGIG (reference sequence). CDR3 bases: TGTGCCTGGGGACAGAACACCGGGGAGCTGTTTTTT. Translation gives CAWGQNTGELFF.

This clone was found once. The chain uses TRBV7-3 and TRBJ2-7; D possibly corresponds to TRBD2 (6 bases). CDR3 length: 13 amino acids. The germline gives CDR1 SGHTA, CDR2 FQGTGA. Trimming removed 5 bases from V and 9 bases from J, with 17 bases in between. Here the CDR3 reads CASSPRDFSGQYF. The CDR3 DNA follows: TGTGCCAGCAGCCCCCGGGACTTTAGCGGGCAGTACTTC.

This clone has just one count. The V and J genes are TRBV15 and TRBJ2-7; D unclear. The CDR3 totals 14 residues. Germline CDR1 and CDR2: LNHNV and YYDKDF (reference sequence). V was trimmed by 1 base and J by 0 bases, leaving 7 bases between them. The CDR3 protein is CATSRGGSSYEQYF. CDR3 nucleotide sequence: TGTGCCACCAGCAGAGGAGGCTCCTCCTACGAGCAGTACTTC.

This clone was picked up a small number of times. This chain joins TRBV19 and TRBJ2-7; no firm D call. The CDR3 contains 13 residues. The germline V gene has CDR1 LNHDA and CDR2 SQIVND (reference sequence). V was trimmed by 6 bases and J by 2 bases, leaving 11 bases between them. The CDR3 spells CASSLTPTYEQYF. In nucleotides, the CDR3 is TGTGCCAGTAGCCTCACACCGACCTACGAGCAGTACTTC.

This clone was found once. V usage is TRBV28 and J usage is TRBJ1-4, with D perhaps TRBD1 (6 bases). This CDR3 has 15 residues. Looked up from germline, CDR1 is MDHEN and CDR2 is SYDVKM. V dropped 5 bases and J dropped 3 bases, with 13 bases sitting between them. Here the CDR3 reads CASSTNRVSNEKLFF. The CDR3 bases are TGTGCCAGCAGTACGAACAGGGTGTCTAATGAAAAACTGTTTTTT.

The chain combines TRBV18 with TRBJ2-7, with 10 bases identical to TRBD1. V was clipped by 4 bases and J by 6 bases; unmatched bases: 6. Germline CDR1 reads KGHSH; CDR2 reads LQKENI. There are 14 residues in the CDR3. This CDR3 is CASSHRDRGPEQYF. The CDR3 nucleotides read TGTGCCAGCTCACACCGGGACAGGGGACCCGAGCAGTACTTC.

A single count supports this clone. The chain employs TRBV2 and TRBJ2-1, with TRBD2 matching over 11 bases. Germline V gives CDR1 SNHLY, CDR2 FYNNEI. V lost 4 bases, J lost 7 bases, and 6 bases stayed unmatched. This CDR3 is 15 amino acids long. The chain's CDR3 is CASSGIAGGLNEQFF. CDR3 DNA sequence: TGTGCCAGCAGTGGGATAGCGGGAGGGTTAAATGAGCAGTTCTTC.